Following are 22 T cell receptor beta chains from one sample sequenced in a study of blood T cells in healthy people across ages. A J-beta primer mix and a sample-barcoded 5' primer were used in a second PCR of roughly 7 to 12 cycles. Via MiXCR, TCRdb re-called the 5' RACE reads, giving one row per CDR3 protein. This sample carries approximately 1,700,000 distinct CDR3 sequences, about 39% of them seen once, and the ten largest clones take around 23%. Sequencing was carried out using blood. Source of these receptors: a human donor in good health.

This clonotype has more than one count but fewer than ten. This chain uses TRBV5-1 with TRBJ1-3; D may be TRBD1 (6 bases). This CDR3 is built from 16 residues. Germline CDR1 is SGHRS and CDR2 is YFSETQ. V lost 1 base and J 2 bases, leaving 13 bases between the germline ends. The CDR3 protein is CASSLSHREAGNTIYF. CDR3 coding DNA: TGCGCCAGCAGCTTGTCACACAGGGAAGCTGGAAACACCATATATTTT.

This clonotype was observed a single time. CDR3 DNA: TGTGCCAGCAGTGGGAGTCGGGTACCCTCCTACGAGCAGTACTTC. Translated, it gives CASSGSRVPSYEQYF. This sequence joins TRBV28 and TRBJ2-7; maybe TRBD2 (5 bases). Trimming removed 5 bases from V and 0 bases from J, with 14 bases in between. The CDR3 extends over 15 amino acids. CDR1 is MDHEN and CDR2 is SYDVKM in the germline V gene.

This clonotype appeared a few times. This chain connects TRBV24-1 to TRBJ2-6; D unresolved. Trimming took off 2 bases at V and 2 bases at J, with 12 bases between the two ends. The CDR3 length is 17 residues. From germline, CDR1 is KGHDR and CDR2 SFDVKD. The CDR3 sequence: CATSDSSGLAGANVLTF. The DNA of the CDR3 is TGTGCCACCAGTGATTCCTCCGGTTTAGCTGGGGCCAACGTCCTGACTTTC.

The chain is built from TRBV4-3 and TRBJ2-7; 7 nucleotides match TRBD2. From germline, CDR1 is LGHNA and CDR2 YSLEER. V shed 1 base and J 7 bases; nucleotides not matched to a gene: 13. The CDR3 extends over 16 amino acids. In DNA form, the CDR3 reads TGCGCCAGCAGCCAAGGTGGGGGGGGTACGTACAATGAGCAGTACTTC. Protein sequence: CASSQGGGGTYNEQYF.

There are a few counts of this clonotype. This chain uses TRBV4-3 with TRBJ2-7; TRBD2 aligns across 7 bases. Germline V gene lookup returns CDR1 LGHNA and CDR2 YSLEER. V was clipped by 0 bases and J by 2 bases; unmatched bases: 10. The CDR3 contains 17 residues. In DNA form, the CDR3 reads TGCGCCAGCAGCCAAGATAGTCAGTTGGGGGGGGCCTACGAGCAGTACTTC. It codes for CASSQDSQLGGAYEQYF.

This clonotype has more than one count but fewer than ten. This sequence joins TRBV4-2 and TRBJ2-3; 7 bases fit TRBD2. This CDR3 has 18 amino acids. V lost 4 bases and J lost 1; bases outside the gene matches: 14. Per germline, CDR1 LGHNA and CDR2 YNFKEQ. Written as DNA, the CDR3 is TGTGCCAGCAGCCGAAGGATCCGGGACTACGCTGGCACAGATACGCAGTATTTT. It translates to CASSRRIRDYAGTDTQYF.

The J gene is TRBJ2-7, the V gene TRBV28; tentative D call: TRBD2 (7 bases). The ends were cut back, 1 base at V and 2 bases at J, with 15 bases in the middle. Germline assignment: CDR1 MDHEN and CDR2 SYDVKM. There are 16 residues in the CDR3. This CDR3 is CASSLYGGGGTYEQYF. The CDR3 coding sequence is TGTGCCAGCAGTTTATACGGAGGGGGGGGCACCTACGAGCAGTACTTC.

The chain uses TRBV27 and TRBJ1-2; 7 nucleotides agree with TRBD1. J lost 8 bases, V lost 5 bases, and 8 bases had no gene match. The V gene's germline CDR1 is MNHEY and CDR2 SMNVEV (reference sequence). This CDR3 has 13 residues. CDR3 DNA sequence: TGTGCCAGCAGTGGCAGACAGGGAGAAGGCTACACCTTC. Translated, it gives CASSGRQGEGYTF.

This clonotype was picked up many times. J is TRBJ1-2 and V is TRBV4-1; the D is unclear. V was cut by 1 base and J by 3 bases, with 6 bases left in between. Germline-derived CDR1 and CDR2 are MGHRA and YSYEKL. The CDR3 spans 13 residues. The CDR3 loop is CASSQGPDYGYTF. The CDR3 DNA is TGCGCCAGCAGCCAAGGTCCAGACTATGGCTACACCTTC.

CDR3 in DNA: TGTGCCAGTAAGAGGACTAGCGGCTTTAGCTACGAGCAGTACTTC. Encoded protein: CASKRTSGFSYEQYF. V usage is TRBV28 and J usage is TRBJ2-1; TRBD2 matches at 10 bases. The DNA end favors TRBJ2-7, so the J call may be wrong. The germline V gene encodes CDR1 MDHEN and CDR2 SYDVKM. The CDR3 has 15 residues.

The V and J genes are TRBV11-2 and TRBJ2-7; a weak D match, TRBD1 (5 bases). The CDR3 runs to 16 residues. Germline V gives CDR1 SGHAT, CDR2 FQNNGV. The V end was cut by 1 base, the J end by 3 bases, with 16 bases between. The CDR3 DNA reads TGTGCCAGCAGCTTAGGGACGGCAGGGCGAGACTACGAGCAGTACTTC. It yields the protein CASSLGTAGRDYEQYF.

This chain connects TRBV5-1 to TRBJ1-4; D is undetermined. Trimming left V 4 bases short and J 4 bases short, with 11 bases between. Germline CDR1 SGHRS, CDR2 YFSETQ. The CDR3 totals 14 residues. CDR3 region: CASSRDRDNEKLFF. The CDR3 nucleotides are TGCGCCAGCAGCAGGGATCGGGATAATGAAAAACTGTTTTTT.

The chain is built from TRBV6-2 or TRBV6-3 and TRBJ2-1, with TRBD2 matching 8 bases. The germline CDR1 and CDR2 sequences are MNHEY and SVGEGT. V shed 2 bases and J 5 bases; nucleotides not matched to a gene: 11. This CDR3 region has 17 residues. The CDR3 spells CASSYTFGGGPNNEQFF. DNA of the CDR3: TGTGCCAGCAGTTACACTTTTGGCGGGGGGCCGAACAATGAGCAGTTCTTC.

Comments on this clonotype: A much larger clone differs from this one at a single base, so this may be a read error. The chain's CDR3 is CAIRARAESSPLHF. CDR3 sequence (DNA): TGTGCCATCAGGGCAAGGGCGGAGAGTTCACCCCTCCACTTT. The chain joins TRBV10-3 to TRBJ1-6; D gene uncertain. This CDR3 spans 14 amino acids. CDR1 is ENHRY, CDR2 SYGVKD, per germline. Trimming pared 6 bases from V and 9 bases from J, leaving 15 bases between.

V usage is TRBV10-3 and J usage is TRBJ2-1; a weak D match, TRBD1 (5 bases). The end of the DNA fits TRBJ2-7 better, so the J call may be wrong. CDR3 size: 16 residues. Per the germline V gene, CDR1 is ENHRY and CDR2 is SYGVKD. CDR3 sequence: CAISELQGSSYNEQYF. CDR3 bases: TGTGCCATCAGTGAGTTGCAGGGAAGCTCCTACAATGAGCAGTACTTC.

This sequence joins TRBV12-3 or TRBV12-4 and TRBJ1-5, with no clear D. V was pared by 6 bases and J by 0 bases, with 6 bases between. This CDR3 is 13 amino acids long. CDR3 region: CASSKYSNQPQHF. CDR3 in DNA: TGTGCCAGCAGCAAATATAGCAATCAGCCCCAGCATTTT.

This clonotype occurred a few times. The V call is TRBV20-1, the J call TRBJ2-7; 11 positions agree with TRBD2. With V trimmed by 6 bases and J by 10 bases, 5 bases remained unmatched. This CDR3 is 11 amino acids long. Germline assignment: CDR1 DFQATT and CDR2 SNEGSKA (reference sequence). The DNA for the CDR3 is TGCAGTGCGTCTAGCGGGGGGCTCCAGTACTTC. Amino acids: CSASSGGLQYF.

A note on this clonotype: Mismatch with germline at one junction end may stem from a read error. This sequence joins TRBV7-2 and TRBJ2-5, with D unresolved. Per the germline V gene, CDR1 is SGHTA and CDR2 is FQGNSA. This CDR3 region has 12 residues. CDR3 coding DNA: TGTGCCAGCAGCATAGCCTTTGGGACCCAGTACTTC. It encodes CASSIAFGTQYF.

A word on this clonotype: The germline gene is not matched at one end of the junction; a read error may be the cause. This sequence joins TRBV30 and TRBJ1-2; D uncertain. The V gene's germline CDR1 is GTSNPN and CDR2 SVGIG (reference sequence). The CDR3 loop spans 13 amino acids. The CDR3 nucleotides read TGTGCCTGGAGTGTACTTTTACAGATTGGCTGCACCTTC. Translation: CAWSVLLQIGCTF.

The sample holds many counts of this clonotype. V gene TRBV6-4 combines with J gene TRBJ1-2; weak D call: TRBD1 (5 bases). Trimming removed 0 bases from V and 1 base from J, with 6 bases in between. Germline CDR1 and CDR2: MRHNA and SNTAGT. The CDR3 consists of 14 residues. The CDR3 nucleotides read TGTGCCAGCAGTGACTCCGGGGGTAACTATGGCTACACCTTC. Its translation is CASSDSGGNYGYTF.

The chain links TRBV5-4 to TRBJ2-3; a possible D gene is TRBD1 (5 bases). There are 17 residues in the CDR3. Trimming pared 0 bases from V and 0 bases from J, leaving 14 bases between. Per germline, CDR1 SGHNT and CDR2 YYREEE (reference sequence). CDR3 in amino acids: CASSLDGVGPSTDTQYF. In nucleotides, the CDR3 is TGTGCCAGCAGCTTGGATGGGGTGGGGCCTAGCACAGATACGCAGTATTTT.

The V and J genes are TRBV7-8 and TRBJ2-1; D may be TRBD1 (5 bases). CDR1 and CDR2 from the germline V gene are SGHVS and FQNEAQ. The V gene lost 8 bases and the J gene lost 2 bases, with 22 bases spanning the gap. The CDR3 is 17 amino acids. This chain's CDR3 is CASGPLSQAGTYNEQFF. The CDR3 nucleotides read TGTGCCAGCGGCCCGTTATCACAGGCAGGGACCTACAATGAGCAGTTCTTC.